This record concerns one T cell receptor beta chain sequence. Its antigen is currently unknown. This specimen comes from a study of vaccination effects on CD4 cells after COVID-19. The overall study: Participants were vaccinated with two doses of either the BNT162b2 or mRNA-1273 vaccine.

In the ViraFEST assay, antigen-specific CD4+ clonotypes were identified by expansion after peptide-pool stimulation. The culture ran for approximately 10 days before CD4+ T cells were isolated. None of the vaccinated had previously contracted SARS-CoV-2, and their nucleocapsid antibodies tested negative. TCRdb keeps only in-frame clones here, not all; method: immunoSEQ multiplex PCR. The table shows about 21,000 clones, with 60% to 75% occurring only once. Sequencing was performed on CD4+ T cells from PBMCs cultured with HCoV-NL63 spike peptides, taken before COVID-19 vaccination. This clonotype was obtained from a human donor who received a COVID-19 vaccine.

The CDR3 protein is CASSHGQGRTEAFF. CDR3 coding DNA: TGTGCCAGCAGCCACGGACAGGGGAGGACTGAAGCTTTCTTT. The genes are TRBV14 and TRBJ1-1, with 9 bases that match TRBD1. CDR1 and CDR2 (germline): SGHDN, FVKESK. The CDR3 runs 14 residues. The V segment lost 3 bases and the J segment 5 bases; nucleotides outside the gene matches: 4.